The rows below give T cell receptor beta chains drawn from one sample of a study of T-cell memory formation after mild COVID-19. MiXCR, run by TCRdb on the 5' RACE reads, gives a single entry per CDR3 protein. Among about 320,000 distinct CDR3 sequences listed, approximately 15% were seen once. The sequenced sample was PBMCs or a T cell subset sorted from them (not recorded which). These receptors all stem from a man in his late teens or twenties who had mild COVID-19 (a few samples of this study predate the infection). Cell type and time point are not known. The CDR3 runs from the conserved cysteine through the conserved F or W. Fields, in order: CDR3 DNA, CDR3 protein, J gene, clone size, D gene, V gene. D genes are given only for firm matches. Clone size is shown for a subset of rows, as once, few, many or a class of expanded clone.

TGCGCCAGCAGCCAAGATGGGACAGGCGGGGGAAACTATGGCTACACCTTC | CASSQDGTGGGNYGYTF | TRBJ1-2 | NA | TRBD1 | TRBV4-3
TGTGCCAGCAGCCCACCGGGACTAGCCGGGGAGACCCAGTACTTC | CASSPPGLAGETQYF | TRBJ2-5 | NA | TRBD2 | TRBV2
TGTGCCAGCAGTTTACAACAGGAAGAGACCCAGTACTTC | CASSLQQEETQYF | TRBJ2-5 | NA | NA | TRBV27
TGTGCCAGCAGTGACCGGACAGGGCGTGTAGGGACAGATACGCAGTATTTT | CASSDRTGRVGTDTQYF | TRBJ2-3 | NA | TRBD1 | TRBV25-1
TGCGCCAGCAGCCAAGCTCCACCGCGACTAGAGCGGGGGGGTTCGAACACCGGGGAGCTGTTTTTT | CASSQAPPRLERGGSNTGELFF | TRBJ2-2 | NA | TRBD2 | TRBV4-1
TGTGCCAGCAGCCCTCAGACAGGGGAATTCTCTGGGGCCAACGTCCTGACTTTC | CASSPQTGEFSGANVLTF | TRBJ2-6 | many | TRBD1 | TRBV7-2
TGTGCCAGCAGCACGGGACAGGGCGACTACAATGAGCAGTTCTTC | CASSTGQGDYNEQFF | TRBJ2-1 | NA | TRBD1 | TRBV7-2
TGTGCCAGCAGCCAAGGACAGGTCTGGGAAAAACTGTTTTTT | CASSQGQVWEKLFF | TRBJ1-4 | few | NA | TRBV14
TGCAGTGCGAGAGACGGACAGAACCTCGGCTACACCTTC | CSARDGQNLGYTF | TRBJ1-2 | NA | NA | TRBV20-1
TGTGCCAGCACCCCCCCCGGCGCGTACGAGCAGTACTTC | CASTPPGAYEQYF | TRBJ2-7 | NA | NA | TRBV6-6
TGTGCCAGCTCACCCGGCGGGGGGATGACCAAAAACATTCAGTACTTC | CASSPGGGMTKNIQYF | TRBJ2-4 | NA | TRBD2 | TRBV18
TGTGCCAGCAGCCTAAACAGCGGGGGGACCACAGATACGCAGTATTTT | CASSLNSGGTTDTQYF | TRBJ2-3 | few | TRBD2 | TRBV7-3
TGTGCCAGCAGCAGGGACAGGGGTGGCGGCTACACCTTC | CASSRDRGGGYTF | TRBJ1-2 | many | TRBD1 | TRBV7-2
TGCAGTGGCACCATCGGACTAGCCACTGAGACCCAGTACTTC | CSGTIGLATETQYF | TRBJ2-5 | few | TRBD2 | TRBV20-1
TGTGCCAGCAGCGTAGGTAGCGCGAGGGGCAGCTATGGCTACACCTTC | CASSVGSARGSYGYTF | TRBJ1-2 | NA | NA | TRBV9
TGCGCCAGCGCTTCCGGACAGGGGGCAATATACGAGCAGTACTTC | CASASGQGAIYEQYF | TRBJ2-7 | many | TRBD1 | TRBV5-1
TGTGCCAGCAGTTACTCGATCCTGGGGGCTGGCTATGACTACACCTTC | CASSYSILGAGYDYTF | TRBJ1-2 | NA | NA | TRBV6-6
TGTGCCAGCAGCGTGGTCACGGATCGGGATACGCAGTATTTT | CASSVVTDRDTQYF | TRBJ2-3 | NA | NA | TRBV9
TGTGCCAGCATCCTAGGGGGGACAGATACGCAGTATTTT | CASILGGTDTQYF | TRBJ2-3 | few | NA | TRBV6-2/TRBV6-3
TGTGCCAGCAGCGTAGCTCTGATGGCTAGCGGGGTAGCAGATACGCAGTATTTT | CASSVALMASGVADTQYF | TRBJ2-3 | NA | TRBD2 | TRBV9
TGTGCCAGCAGTTACATCGGGGGTGGCTACACCTTC | CASSYIGGGYTF | TRBJ1-2 | NA | NA | TRBV6-5
TGCAGTGCGCGACCAGGGGCTGGGGCCAACGTCCTGACTTTC | CSARPGAGANVLTF | TRBJ2-6 | NA | NA | TRBV20-1
TGCGCCAGCAGCTTGGACAGCTCTAGCACAGATACGCAGTATTTT | CASSLDSSSTDTQYF | TRBJ2-3 | many | NA | TRBV5-1
TGCGCCAGCAGCCAACCTAGGGACAGGGCCCCCAATCAGCCCCAGCATTTT | CASSQPRDRAPNQPQHF | TRBJ1-5 | NA | TRBD1 | TRBV4-1
TGCGCCAGCAGCTTGGCCAAAACGGGGGCCCGCACAGATACGCAGTATTTT | CASSLAKTGARTDTQYF | TRBJ2-3 | many | NA | TRBV5-1
TGTGCCAGCACCCGGGGACCTAGCTCCTATAATTCACCCCTCCACTTT | CASTRGPSSYNSPLHF | TRBJ1-6 | few | NA | TRBV6-6
TGCGCCAGCAGCTTGGGCCGGGGGGGCAATGAGCAGTTCTTC | CASSLGRGGNEQFF | TRBJ2-1 | many | TRBD2 | TRBV5-1
TGTGCCAGCAGCTTAGGGGCCACGACAGCCCGAGAGACCCAGTACTTC | CASSLGATTARETQYF | TRBJ2-5 | NA | NA | TRBV7-6
TGTGCCAGCAGCTTATCCGTGAGTTCCTACAATGAGCAGTTCTTC | CASSLSVSSYNEQFF | TRBJ2-1 | few | NA | TRBV7-2
TGTGCCAGCAGCTTAGGGAGGGGTGTGCGCCAAGATACGCAGTATTTT | CASSLGRGVRQDTQYF | TRBJ2-3 | NA | NA | TRBV11-2
TGTGCCAGCAGCCCTCGGCCAAGGGGGGTCACAGATACGCAGTATTTT | CASSPRPRGVTDTQYF | TRBJ2-3 | few | NA | TRBV7-2
TGTGCCAGCAGCCAAACCACAGGGCGCCAAGAGACCCAGTACTTC | CASSQTTGRQETQYF | TRBJ2-5 | NA | NA | TRBV14
TGCGCCAGCAGCCAAGATCACAGCGGGGTCGCCGGGGAGCTGTTTTTT | CASSQDHSGVAGELFF | TRBJ2-2 | few | TRBD2 | TRBV4-1
TGTGCCATCAGTGCTAAGGAGACGGGCCGAACAGATACGCAGTATTTT | CAISAKETGRTDTQYF | TRBJ2-3 | few | NA | TRBV10-3
TGTGCCAGCAGCTGGGGGGATGGCTACACCTTC | CASSWGDGYTF | TRBJ1-2 | NA | NA | TRBV5-4
TGTGCCAGCAGCTTAGCTATACGGAACGAAGCTTTCTTT | CASSLAIRNEAFF | TRBJ1-1 | few | NA | TRBV7-2
TGCGCCAGCAGTGAGCTGGGAGCGATGAACACTGAAGCTTTCTTT | CASSELGAMNTEAFF | TRBJ1-1 | few | NA | TRBV10-2
TGCAGTGCTAGGACAGGGGGCAGCGGGAATTCACCCCTCCACTTT | CSARTGGSGNSPLHF | TRBJ1-6 | many | TRBD1 | TRBV20-1
TGTGCCAGCAGTGAAAACAGCATGAACACTGAAGCTTTCTTT | CASSENSMNTEAFF | TRBJ1-1 | few | NA | TRBV2
TGCAGTGCTAGTCTACCCGAGGGGCCCAGGCGGGGCTACACCTTC | CSASLPEGPRRGYTF | TRBJ1-2 | NA | NA | TRBV20-1
TGTGCCAGCAGTTTACCTCAGGGGCTCTCGAGGTATGGCTACACCTTC | CASSLPQGLSRYGYTF | TRBJ1-2 | NA | NA | TRBV28